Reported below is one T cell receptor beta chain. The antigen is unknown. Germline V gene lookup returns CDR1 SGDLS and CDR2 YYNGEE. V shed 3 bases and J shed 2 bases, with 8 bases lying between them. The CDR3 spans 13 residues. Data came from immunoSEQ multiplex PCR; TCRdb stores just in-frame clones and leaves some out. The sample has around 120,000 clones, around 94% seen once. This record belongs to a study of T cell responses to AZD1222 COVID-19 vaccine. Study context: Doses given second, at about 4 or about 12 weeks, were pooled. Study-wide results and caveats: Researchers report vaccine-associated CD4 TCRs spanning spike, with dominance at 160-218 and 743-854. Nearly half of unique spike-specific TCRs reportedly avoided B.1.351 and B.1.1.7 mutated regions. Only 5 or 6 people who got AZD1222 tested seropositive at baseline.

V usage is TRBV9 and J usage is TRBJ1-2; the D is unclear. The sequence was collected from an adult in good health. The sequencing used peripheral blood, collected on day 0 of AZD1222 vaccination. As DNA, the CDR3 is TGTGCCAGCAGCGCACAGACCAACTATGGCTACACCTTC. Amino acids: CASSAQTNYGYTF.